This TCR beta chain was profiled in a study of cytomegalovirus exposure and HLA in healthy donors. Study overall: Falling in the Caucasian-associated ancestry cluster were 81% of under 500 genotyped donors.

Vbeta (60) and Jbeta (13) primers were used in the PCR. Profiling relied on immunoSEQ multiplex PCR, and the TCRdb table lists in-frame clones only, not all of them. The sample records about 31,000 clones, around nine tenths being singletons. V gave up 0 bases and J gave up 8 bases; unmatched junction bases: 14. Germline V gene data show CDR1 as SGDLS and CDR2 as YYNGEE. The CDR3 runs to 18 residues. J is TRBJ2-1 and V is TRBV9; 10 bases match TRBD2. The origin of this receptor is a boy aged 5-17 years in good health and CMV-seronegative. Sequencing input: PBMCs. The chain's CDR3 is CASSVVSVAGGVIDEQFF. DNA of the CDR3: TGTGCCAGCAGCGTAGTTTCGGTAGCGGGGGGTGTGATAGATGAGCAGTTCTTC.